This paragraph covers one TCR beta chain sequence. No antigen is known for it. Construction of the TCR beta libraries employed iRepertoire HTBI primers in conjunction with Arm-PCR of CDR3 regions. TCRdb re-analysed the multiplex PCR reads in MiXCR, keeping a single row per CDR3 protein. Of under 800,000 distinct CDR3 sequences in the sample, roughly 15% were seen once. Time point denoted: newly diagnosed GD, antithyroid drugs for less than 3 months. With RNA extracted from PBMCs as input, the TCR library was made. This entry comes from a study of regulatory T cells in long-lasting Graves disease. General study points: Reduced TCR diversity was observed in persistent Graves' patients versus newly diagnosed patients.

These data also featured in a second study, about T cells in Graves' hyperthyroidism and ophthalmopathy. Per that study: Criteria for exclusion of patients were uncontrolled infection, other autoimmune disease, pregnancy or lactation. Most thyroid clonotypes expanded above 0.001 were also detected in blood. A model using 13 V-J features told ophthalmopathy apart from stable hyperthyroidism.

The sequence was obtained from a woman in her thirties with Graves disease. Here the sequenced sample was peripheral blood mononuclear cells (PBMCs), taken at new diagnosis, from a patient treated with antithyroid drugs.

CDR3 protein: CASSQGTSYNEQFF. The CDR3 nucleotides are TGTGCCAGCAGCCAGGGGACCTCCTACAATGAGCAGTTCTTC. J is TRBJ2-1 and V is TRBV27; tentatively, D is TRBD1 (6 bases). Trimming took off 6 bases at V and 0 bases at J, with 9 bases between the two ends. From germline, CDR1 is MNHEY and CDR2 SMNVEV (reference sequence). This CDR3 has 14 amino acids.